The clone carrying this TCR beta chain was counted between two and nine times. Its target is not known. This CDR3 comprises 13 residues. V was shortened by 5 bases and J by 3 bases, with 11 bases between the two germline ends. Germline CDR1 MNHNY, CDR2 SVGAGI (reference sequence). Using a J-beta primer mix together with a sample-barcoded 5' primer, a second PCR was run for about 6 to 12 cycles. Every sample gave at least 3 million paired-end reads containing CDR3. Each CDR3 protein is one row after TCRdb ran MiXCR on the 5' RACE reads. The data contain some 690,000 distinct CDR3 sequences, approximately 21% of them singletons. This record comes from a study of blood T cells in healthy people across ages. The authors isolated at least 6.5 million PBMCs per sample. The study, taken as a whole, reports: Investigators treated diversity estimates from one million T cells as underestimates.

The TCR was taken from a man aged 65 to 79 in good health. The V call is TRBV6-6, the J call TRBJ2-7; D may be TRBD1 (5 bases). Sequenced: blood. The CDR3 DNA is TGTGCCAGCAGTCAAGGGCAGGGCTACGAGCAGTACGTC. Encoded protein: CASSQGQGYEQYV.